The 18 T cell receptor beta chains listed next were all sequenced from one sample in a study of tumor-infiltrating lymphocytes in primary liver carcinoma. For each extraction, RNA and DNA were obtained together from approximately 20-30 mg of unsorted bulk tissue. The researchers produced TCR beta cDNA from approximately 550 ng total RNA with a constant-region primer. Three nested multiplex PCR rounds, a slightly modified ARM-PCR, produced the libraries for TCR beta. TRBV1-TRBV30 forward primers paired with a C-beta reverse primer were used in the first two PCR rounds, which ran roughly 11 cycles each. Using its own MiXCR run on the multiplex PCR reads, TCRdb lists one record per CDR3 protein. Of approximately 110,000 distinct CDR3 sequences in the sample, 60% to 70% were seen once. The sample consisted of liver tumor tissue from sampling region 1. Described subset: tumor region T1, superior pole. The receptors shown here come from a woman aged 60-75 years with primary liver carcinoma and hepatitis B virus infection.

To note about this clonotype: A single base separates this from a much larger clone, so it may be a read error. The chain carries TRBV29-1 and TRBJ2-2; 9 bases are a match to TRBD2. The CDR3 is 16 residues long. Germline CDR1 SQVTM, CDR2 ANQGSEA. Trimming removed 6 bases from V and 10 bases from J; junction bases left unmatched: 18. The CDR3 protein is CSVDIAGAGVAVELFF. In DNA, the CDR3 is TGCAGCGTCGACATAGCGGGAGCCGGGGTCGCCGTGGAGCTGTTTTTT.

This clonotype was detected ten times or more. This sequence joins TRBV12-3 or TRBV12-4 and TRBJ2-7; D not resolved. This CDR3 comprises 13 residues. V was shortened by 1 base and J by 3 bases, with 7 bases between the two germline ends. The CDR3 bases are TGTGCCAGCAGTTTAGGTTACAGCTACGAGCAGTACTTC. This gives the protein CASSLGYSYEQYF.

The chain carries TRBV7-9 and TRBJ2-5; TRBD2 matches at 9 bases. Per the germline V gene, CDR1 is SEHNR and CDR2 is FQNEAQ (reference sequence). The CDR3 covers 15 residues. V shed 5 bases, J shed 5 bases, and the junction held 9 bases outside the gene matches. The CDR3 DNA is TGTGCCAGCAGCATACGGGCTAGCGGGATTGAGACCCAGTACTTC. It yields the protein CASSIRASGIETQYF.

In its sample, this clonotype was seen many times. The chain recombines TRBV11-2 with TRBJ2-5; D uncertain. The CDR3 has 11 amino acids. V lost 5 bases, J lost 5 bases, and 6 bases lay in between. Germline CDR1 and CDR2: SGHAT and FQNNGV. The CDR3 bases are TGTGCCAGCAGCCAAGCGGAGACCCAGTACTTC. As protein: CASSQAETQYF.

V and J are TRBV5-1 and TRBJ2-5, with 9 bases aligning to TRBD1. This CDR3 comprises 14 residues. Per germline, CDR1 SGHRS and CDR2 YFSETQ. Unmatched junction bases numbered 6, after V lost 4 bases and J lost 5 bases. CDR3 protein: CASSQIGQGETQYF. As DNA, the CDR3 is TGCGCCAGCAGCCAAATTGGACAGGGGGAGACCCAGTACTTC.

In the case of this clonotype: A much larger clone differs from this one at a single base, so this may be a read error. The conserved final phenylalanine or tryptophan is absent from the CDR3, which likely points to a read error. The chain combines TRBV13 with TRBJ1-6; TRBD1 matches 7 bases. The germline CDR1 and CDR2 sequences are PRHDT and FYEKMQ (reference sequence). The CDR3 sequence is 16 residues long. V shed 4 bases and J 9 bases; nucleotides not matched to a gene: 12. CDR3 region: CASSSPGQGGISPLHY. The CDR3 bases are TGTGCCAGCAGCTCCCCCGGGCAGGGGGGGATTTCACCCCTCCACTAT.

The CDR3: CASSPRGTGGCEQYF. CDR3 coding DNA: TGTGCCAGCAGTCCACGGGGGACAGGAGGCTGCGAGCAGTACTTC. The genes are TRBV28 and TRBJ2-7; 8 bases fit TRBD1. Trimming at V came to 5 bases and at J to 6 bases, leaving 12 bases not matched to a gene. The CDR3 runs to 15 residues. The germline CDR1 and CDR2 sequences are MDHEN and SYDVKM.

This clonotype was found once. It may be a read error: a sequence one base away is much more abundant. The CDR3 coding sequence is TGCACCAGCAGCCGAAACCCTGGACAGGGCGAAAAACTGTTTTTT. Amino acids: CTSSRNPGQGEKLFF. V and J are TRBV4-1 and TRBJ1-4, with 8 bases aligning to TRBD1. This CDR3 comprises 15 residues. Germline V CDR1 and CDR2: MGHRA, YSYEKL.

The J gene is TRBJ2-5, the V gene TRBV28, with D perhaps given as TRBD1 or TRBD2 (5 bases each). The V end lost 2 bases, the J end lost 6 bases, and 13 bases lay between the germline ends. There are 14 residues in the CDR3. Per the germline V gene, CDR1 is MDHEN and CDR2 is SYDVKM. CDR3 in DNA: TGTGCCAGCAGTTTACCAGGGACGGTGAAGACCCAGTACTTC. It translates to CASSLPGTVKTQYF.

This clonotype appeared once. The chain recombines TRBV6-5 with TRBJ2-1; 7 bases are shared with TRBD2. Germline-derived CDR1 and CDR2 are MNHEY and SVGAGI. The CDR3 totals 13 residues. The junction had 16 bases not matched to a gene; V was cut back by 10 bases and J by 13 bases. CDR3 bases: TGTGCCATCAGCCACGGACTAGACGGTGATCAGTTCTTC. This translates into CAISHGLDGDQFF.

As concerns this clonotype: One end of the junction is discordant with germline, which a read error may explain. The rearrangement links TRBV11-2 to TRBJ2-7; D gene uncertain. CDR1 SGHAT and CDR2 FQNNGV come from the germline V gene. CDR3 size: 12 residues. CDR3 sequence reads: CTSSLQSYEQYF. The CDR3 bases are TGTACCAGCAGCTTGCAATCCTACGAGCAGTATTTC. The full variable domain, rest sourced from reference TRBV11-2 and TRBJ2-7, is EAGVAQSPRYKIIEKRQSVAFWCNPISGHATLYWYQQILGQGPKLLIQFQNNGVVDDSQLPKDRFSAERLKGVDSTLKIQPAKLEDSAVYLCTSSLQSYEQYFGPGTRLTVT.

This clonotype was found many times. J is TRBJ2-1 and V is TRBV6-5; TRBD2 agrees at 15 bases. V shed 4 bases and J 9 bases; nucleotides not matched to a gene: 4. This CDR3 has 15 residues. Germline CDR1 reads MNHEY; CDR2 reads SVGAGI. This CDR3 reads CASSSRTSGRGEQFF. The CDR3 bases are TGTGCCAGCAGTTCCAGGACTAGCGGGAGGGGTGAGCAGTTCTTC.

On this clonotype itself: An end of the junction differs from the germline gene, which may be a read error. V is TRBV7-8 and J is TRBJ2-6; TRBD1 agrees at 9 bases. The CDR3 extends over 17 amino acids. The germline V gene has CDR1 SGHVS and CDR2 FQNEAQ. The CDR3 protein is CASSQGQGRSGTNVLTF. The CDR3 region has the DNA TGTGCCAGCAGCCAGGGACAGGGACGCTCTGGGACCAACGTCCTGACTTTC.

In its sample, this clonotype was seen many times. The rearrangement joins TRBV10-2 to TRBJ1-1; D gene uncertain. The CDR3 has 13 residues. Germline-derived CDR1 and CDR2 are WSHSY and SAAADI. The ends were cut back, 1 base at V and 1 base at J, with 4 bases in the middle. CDR3 DNA sequence: TGCGCCAGCAGTGAGTTCGGGAACACTGAAGCTTTCTTT. It yields the protein CASSEFGNTEAFF.

Concerning this clonotype: A much larger clone differs by one base, so this may be a read error. CDR3 sequence: CATTGAQALSGANVLTF. The CDR3 DNA reads as TGTGCCACCACAGGGGCGCAAGCCCTCTCTGGGGCCAACGTCCTGACTTTC. The chain joins TRBV6-1 to TRBJ2-6, with 7 bases that match TRBD1. From germline, CDR1 is MNHNS and CDR2 SASEGT. V shed 10 bases and J 0 bases; nucleotides not matched to a gene: 12. This CDR3 is built from 17 residues.

This clonotype is a singleton in its sample. At one of its ends the junction is not consistent with the germline gene, which may arise from a read error. The chain combines TRBV11-2 with TRBJ1-6, with D possibly matching TRBD1 (6 bases). CDR1 and CDR2 from the germline V gene are SGHAT and FQNNGV. The CDR3 has 15 amino acids. CDR3 coding DNA: TGTGCCATCAGCTCCGTCGGGACACGGGGATCCCCCCTCCACTTT. Its protein product is CAISSVGTRGSPLHF.

The CDR3 loop is CASSPWSRQVLSTEAFF. The CDR3 DNA reads TGTGCCAGCAGCCCATGGTCCAGACAGGTATTGAGCACTGAAGCTTTCTTT. V usage is TRBV6-1 and J usage is TRBJ1-1; weak D call: TRBD1 (6 bases). Trimming removed 6 bases from V and 4 bases from J, with 24 bases in between. From germline, CDR1 is MNHNS and CDR2 SASEGT. The CDR3 contains 17 residues.

This clonotype was counted many times. One junction end disagrees with the germline gene, perhaps due to a read error. The chain combines TRBV10-3 with TRBJ1-1, with D unclear. There are 14 residues in the CDR3. Germline V gene sequence: CDR1 ENHRY, CDR2 SYGVKD. DNA of the CDR3: TGTGCCACCAGTCGAATCCAGGAGAACACTGAAGCTTTCTTT. Amino acid sequence: CATSRIQENTEAFF.